Listed here is a single TCR beta chain. Its antigen remains unknown. CD8+ and CD4+ T cells were negatively isolated; TEMRA cells were FACS-enriched. This sample is part of a study of CD8 T cells in Susac syndrome. About the research overall: Patients with Susac syndrome, at blood draw, were therapy-naive, on corticosteroids, or on intravenous immunoglobulin alone.

Findings and limits, study-wide: The authors acknowledged that the study's TCR sequencing and HLA analysis involved relatively few individuals.

The V end lost 4 bases, the J end lost 4 bases, and 16 bases lay between the germline ends. CDR1 is LGHDT, CDR2 YNNKEL, per germline (reference sequence). This CDR3 has 15 residues. RNA, at about 0.45 to 1 ug, was reverse transcribed with random hexamers. Amplification of the TCR beta CDR3 was carried out by immunoSEQ multiplex PCR, which spanned a total of 54 Vbeta and 13 Jbeta segments. TCRdb recomputed calls from the immunoSEQ multiplex PCR reads with MiXCR, one row per CDR3 protein. The table records 170,000 or so distinct CDR3 sequences, under 95% of them present only once. This TCR derives from a human donor with Susac syndrome. V is TRBV3-1 and J is TRBJ1-2; TRBD1 is a possible D gene (6 bases). The sample was CD4+ T cells from PBMCs. CDR3 in amino acids: CASSPTQLRGYGYTF. The CDR3 region has the DNA TGTGCCAGCAGCCCCACCCAGCTCAGGGGCTATGGCTACACCTTC.